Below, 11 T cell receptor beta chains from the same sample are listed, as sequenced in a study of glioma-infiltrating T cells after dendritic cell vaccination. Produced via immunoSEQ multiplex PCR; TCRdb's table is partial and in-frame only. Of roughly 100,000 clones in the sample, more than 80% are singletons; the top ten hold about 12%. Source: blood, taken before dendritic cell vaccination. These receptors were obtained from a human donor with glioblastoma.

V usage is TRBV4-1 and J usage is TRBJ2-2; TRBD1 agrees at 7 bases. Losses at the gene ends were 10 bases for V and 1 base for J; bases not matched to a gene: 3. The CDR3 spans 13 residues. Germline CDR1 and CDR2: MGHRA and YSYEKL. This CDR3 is CATGTENTGELFF. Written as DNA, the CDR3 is TGCGCCACCGGGACAGAGAACACCGGGGAGCTGTTTTTT.

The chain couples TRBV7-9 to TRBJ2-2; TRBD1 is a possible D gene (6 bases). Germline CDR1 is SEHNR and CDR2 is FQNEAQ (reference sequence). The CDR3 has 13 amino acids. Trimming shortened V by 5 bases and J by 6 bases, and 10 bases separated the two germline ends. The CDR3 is CASSKQGSGELFF. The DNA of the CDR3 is TGTGCCAGCAGCAAACAGGGTTCCGGGGAGCTGTTTTTT.

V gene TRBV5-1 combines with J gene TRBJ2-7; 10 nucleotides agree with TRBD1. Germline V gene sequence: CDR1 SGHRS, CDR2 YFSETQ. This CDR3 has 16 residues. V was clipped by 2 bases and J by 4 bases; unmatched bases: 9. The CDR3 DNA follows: TGCGCCAGCAGCTTATCAGCCGGGACAGGGGTTTACGAGCAGTACTTC. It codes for CASSLSAGTGVYEQYF. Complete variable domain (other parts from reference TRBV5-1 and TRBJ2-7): KAGVTQTPRYLIKTRGQQVTLSCSPISGHRSVSWYQQTPGQGLQFLFEYFSETQRNKGNFPGRFSGRQFSNSRSEMNVSTLELGDSALYLCASSLSAGTGVYEQYFGPGTRLTVT.

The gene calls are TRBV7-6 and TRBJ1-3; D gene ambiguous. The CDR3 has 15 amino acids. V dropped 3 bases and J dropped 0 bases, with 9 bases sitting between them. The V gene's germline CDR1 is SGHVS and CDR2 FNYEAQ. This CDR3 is CASSFTASSGNTIYF. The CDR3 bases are TGTGCCAGCAGCTTTACTGCGAGCTCTGGAAACACCATATATTTT.

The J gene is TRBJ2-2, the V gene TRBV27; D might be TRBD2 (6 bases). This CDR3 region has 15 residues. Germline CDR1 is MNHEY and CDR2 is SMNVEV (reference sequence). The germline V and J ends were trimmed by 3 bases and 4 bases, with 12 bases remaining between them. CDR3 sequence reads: CASSFGGDGTGELFF. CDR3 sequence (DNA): TGTGCCAGCAGTTTTGGAGGGGACGGCACCGGGGAGCTGTTTTTT.

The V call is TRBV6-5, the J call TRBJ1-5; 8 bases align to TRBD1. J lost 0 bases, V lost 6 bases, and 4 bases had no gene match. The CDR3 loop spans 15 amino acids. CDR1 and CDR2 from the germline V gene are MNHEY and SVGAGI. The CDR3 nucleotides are TGTGCCAGCAGCAGGACAGGGTTTAGCAATCAGCCCCAGCATTTT. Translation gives CASSRTGFSNQPQHF.

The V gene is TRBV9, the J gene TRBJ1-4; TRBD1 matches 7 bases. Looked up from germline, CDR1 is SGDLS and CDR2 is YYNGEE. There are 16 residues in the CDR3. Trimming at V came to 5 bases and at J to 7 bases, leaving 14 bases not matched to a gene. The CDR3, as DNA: TGTGCCAGCAGTAGGGGGCAGGTAGTCGGGGTTGAAAAACTGTTTTTT. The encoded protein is CASSRGQVVGVEKLFF.

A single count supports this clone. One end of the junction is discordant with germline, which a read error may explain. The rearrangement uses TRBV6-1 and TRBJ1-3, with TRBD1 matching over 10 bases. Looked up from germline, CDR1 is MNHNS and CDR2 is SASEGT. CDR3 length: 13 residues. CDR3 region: CASSDSGTGAADF. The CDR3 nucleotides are TGTGCCAGCAGTGACTCTGGGACAGGGGCCGCGGATTTT.

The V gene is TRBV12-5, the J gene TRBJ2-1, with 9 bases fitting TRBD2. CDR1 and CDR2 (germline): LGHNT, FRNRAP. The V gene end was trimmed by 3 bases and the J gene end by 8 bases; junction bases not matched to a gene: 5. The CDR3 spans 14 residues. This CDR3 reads CASGLAGGGDEQFF. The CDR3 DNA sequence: TGTGCTAGTGGTTTAGCGGGGGGCGGCGATGAGCAGTTCTTC. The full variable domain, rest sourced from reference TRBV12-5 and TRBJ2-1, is DARVTQTPRHKVTEMGQEVTMRCQPILGHNTVFWYRQTMMQGLELLAYFRNRAPLDDSGMPKDRFSAEMPDATLATLKIQPSEPRDSAVYFCASGLAGGGDEQFFGPGTRLTVL.

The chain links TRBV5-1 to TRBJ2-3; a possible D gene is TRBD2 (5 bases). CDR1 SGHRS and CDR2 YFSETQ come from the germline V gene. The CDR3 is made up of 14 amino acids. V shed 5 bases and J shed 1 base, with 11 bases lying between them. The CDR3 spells CASSGVGGTDTQYF. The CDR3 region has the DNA TGCGCCAGCAGTGGGGTCGGGGGCACAGATACGCAGTATTTT.

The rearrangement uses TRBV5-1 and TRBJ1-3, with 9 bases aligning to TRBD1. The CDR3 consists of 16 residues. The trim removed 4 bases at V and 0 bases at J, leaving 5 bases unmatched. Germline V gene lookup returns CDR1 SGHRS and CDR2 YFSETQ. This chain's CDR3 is CASSSWDRVSGNTIYF. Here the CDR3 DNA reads TGCGCCAGCAGCAGCTGGGACAGGGTCTCTGGAAACACCATATATTTT.